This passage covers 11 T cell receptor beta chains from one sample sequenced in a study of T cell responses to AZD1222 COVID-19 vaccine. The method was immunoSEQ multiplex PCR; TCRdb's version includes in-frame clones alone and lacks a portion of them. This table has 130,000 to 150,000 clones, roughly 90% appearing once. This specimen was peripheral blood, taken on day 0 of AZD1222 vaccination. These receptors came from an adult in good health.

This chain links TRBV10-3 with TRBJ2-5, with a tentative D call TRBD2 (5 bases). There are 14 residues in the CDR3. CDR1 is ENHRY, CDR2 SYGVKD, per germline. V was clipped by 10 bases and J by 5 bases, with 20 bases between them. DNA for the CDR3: TGTGCCACCACAGTCGACTCCGGGGATGAGACCCAGTACTTC. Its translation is CATTVDSGDETQYF.

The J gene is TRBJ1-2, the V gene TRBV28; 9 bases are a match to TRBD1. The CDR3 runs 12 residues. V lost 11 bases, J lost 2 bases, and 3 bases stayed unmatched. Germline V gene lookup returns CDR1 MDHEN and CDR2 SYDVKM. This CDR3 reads CAGGTGNYGYTF. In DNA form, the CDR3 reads TGTGCCGGGGGGACAGGGAACTATGGCTACACCTTC.

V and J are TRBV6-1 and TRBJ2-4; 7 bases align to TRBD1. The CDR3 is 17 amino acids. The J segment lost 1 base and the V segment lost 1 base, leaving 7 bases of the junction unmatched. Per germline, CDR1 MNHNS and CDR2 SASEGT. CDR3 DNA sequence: TGTGCCAGCAGTGAAGTTAGGGGGCGCCCGGCCAAAAACATTCAGTACTTC. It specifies CASSEVRGRPAKNIQYF.

The CDR3 DNA is TGTGCCAGCTGGCGGGCTAGCGGGAGGGCGGATACGCAGTATTTT. Encoded protein: CASWRASGRADTQYF. The V gene is TRBV28, the J gene TRBJ2-3; 12 nucleotides match TRBD2. CDR1 is MDHEN and CDR2 is SYDVKM in the germline V gene. The CDR3 totals 15 residues. The V segment lost 8 bases and the J segment 6 bases; nucleotides outside the gene matches: 9.

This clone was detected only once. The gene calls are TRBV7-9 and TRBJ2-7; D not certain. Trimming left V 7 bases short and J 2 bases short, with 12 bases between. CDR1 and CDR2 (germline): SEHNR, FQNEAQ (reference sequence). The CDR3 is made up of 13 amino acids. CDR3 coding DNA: TGTGCCAGCACCCGTGGCAGCACCTACGAGCAGTACTTC. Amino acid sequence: CASTRGSTYEQYF. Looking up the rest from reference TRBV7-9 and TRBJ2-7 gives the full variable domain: DTGVSQNPRHKITKRGQNVTFRCDPISEHNRLYWYRQTLGQGPEFLTYFQNEAQLEKSRLLSDRFSAERPKGSFSTLEIQRTEQGDSAMYLCASTRGSTYEQYFGPGTRLTVT.

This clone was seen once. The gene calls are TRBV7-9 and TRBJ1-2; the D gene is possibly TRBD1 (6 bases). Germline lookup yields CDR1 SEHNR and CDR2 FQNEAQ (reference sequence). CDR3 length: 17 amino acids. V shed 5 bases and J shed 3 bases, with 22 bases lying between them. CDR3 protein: CASSQIRTRTEDYGYTF. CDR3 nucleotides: TGTGCCAGCAGCCAAATCCGAACCAGGACAGAGGACTATGGCTACACCTTC.

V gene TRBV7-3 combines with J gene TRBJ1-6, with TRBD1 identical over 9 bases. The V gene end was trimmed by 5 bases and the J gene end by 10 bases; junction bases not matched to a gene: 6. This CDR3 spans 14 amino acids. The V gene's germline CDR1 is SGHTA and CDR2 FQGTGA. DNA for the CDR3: TGTGCCAGCAGCATAGGACAGGGGTGGTCACCCCTCCACTTT. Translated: CASSIGQGWSPLHF. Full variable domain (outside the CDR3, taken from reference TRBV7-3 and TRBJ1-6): GAGVSQTPSNKVTEKGKYVELRCDPISGHTALYWYRQSLGQGPEFLIYFQGTGAADDSGLPNDRFFAVRPEGSVSTLKIQRTERGDSAVYLCASSIGQGWSPLHFGNGTRLTVT.

CDR3 region: CASSPRLGSYEQYF. DNA for the CDR3: TGTGCCAGCAGCCCCCGCCTGGGAAGTTACGAGCAGTACTTC. J is TRBJ2-7 and V is TRBV6-5; D is uncertain. CDR1 MNHEY and CDR2 SVGAGI come from the germline V gene. Trimming shortened V by 6 bases and J by 4 bases, and 16 bases separated the two germline ends. The CDR3 length is 14 residues.

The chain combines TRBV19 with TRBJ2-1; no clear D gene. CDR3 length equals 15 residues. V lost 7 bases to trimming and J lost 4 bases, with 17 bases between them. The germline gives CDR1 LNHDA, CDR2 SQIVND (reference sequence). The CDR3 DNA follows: TGTGCCAGTATGGCGTGGGTAGGCGATTACAATGAGCAGTTCTTC. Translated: CASMAWVGDYNEQFF.

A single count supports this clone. CDR3 amino acids: CASDQGQPTRQYF. The CDR3 coding sequence is TGTGCCAGTGATCAGGGGCAACCTACGAGGCAGTACTTC. The J gene is TRBJ2-7, the V gene TRBV19; tentative D call: TRBD1 (6 bases). Germline-derived CDR1 and CDR2 are LNHDA and SQIVND (reference sequence). The CDR3 runs 13 residues. V lost 8 bases and J lost 9, with 20 bases in between.

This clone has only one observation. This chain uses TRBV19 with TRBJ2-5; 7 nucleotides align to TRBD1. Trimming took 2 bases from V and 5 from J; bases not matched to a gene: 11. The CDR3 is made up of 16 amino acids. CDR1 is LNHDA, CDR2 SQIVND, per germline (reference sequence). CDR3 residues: CASSIPRGSLGETQYF. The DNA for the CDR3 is TGTGCCAGTAGTATACCCAGGGGGTCCCTGGGGGAGACCCAGTACTTC.